The rows below give T cell receptor beta chains drawn from one sample of a study of blood T cell repertoires in COVID-19. Some clones are missing from TCRdb's copy, which holds only in-frame ones; the method was immunoSEQ multiplex PCR. This sample has more than 85,000 clones, with about three quarters found just once. The sample was peripheral blood. All receptors come from a woman in her 70s with acute or convalescent COVID-19. CDR3s include the opening cysteine and the closing phenylalanine or tryptophan. Fields, in order: clone size, D gene, V gene, J gene, CDR3 DNA, CDR3 protein. The D gene is left open where the match is weak. Expanded clones are given a class, and other clones once, few, many or no size at all.

size: NA; D: TRBD2; V: TRBV11-3; J: TRBJ2-1; DNA: TGTGCCAGCAGCCCTAGCGGGGGGGCGCCCTACAATGAGCAGTTCTTC; CDR3: CASSPSGGAPYNEQFF
size: once; D: NA; V: TRBV7-8; J: TRBJ1-3; DNA: TGTGCCAGCAGCTCAAGGACAGTATCTGGAAACACCATATATTTT; CDR3: CASSSRTVSGNTIYF
size: once; D: NA; V: TRBV6-2/TRBV6-3; J: TRBJ1-2; DNA: TGTGCCAGCAGTTACTGGTTGGGGCAGCGAGCTAACTATGGCTACACCTTC; CDR3: CASSYWLGQRANYGYTF
size: NA; D: NA; V: TRBV6-5; J: TRBJ2-3; DNA: TGTGCCAGCATTCATACGGGGAGCTACACAGATACGCAGTATTTT; CDR3: CASIHTGSYTDTQYF
size: NA; D: TRBD2; V: TRBV4-2; J: TRBJ2-1; DNA: TGTGCCAGCAGCCAAGGGACTAGCGGGGACAATGAGCAGTTCTTC; CDR3: CASSQGTSGDNEQFF
size: NA; D: NA; V: TRBV6-1; J: TRBJ1-1; DNA: TGTGCCAGCAGTGAAGAGCAATCCGTCACTGAAGCTTTCTTT; CDR3: CASSEEQSVTEAFF
size: NA; D: TRBD2; V: TRBV11-2; J: TRBJ2-2; DNA: TGTGCCAGCCGCCTCGGGGGGGCCGGGGAGCTGTTTTTT; CDR3: CASRLGGAGELFF
size: NA; D: TRBD2; V: TRBV29-1; J: TRBJ2-2; DNA: TGCAGCGTGCGCCCGGGGGGGGCCAGCGAGCTGTTTTTT; CDR3: CSVRPGGASELFF
size: NA; D: NA; V: TRBV6-6; J: TRBJ2-7; DNA: TGTGCCAGCAGTTCCATAGGCTTTCGGGGCTACGAGCAGTACTTC; CDR3: CASSSIGFRGYEQYF
size: NA; D: NA; V: TRBV5-1; J: TRBJ2-3; DNA: TGCGCCAGCAGCTTGAAGGACAGCCCTACGCAGTATTTT; CDR3: CASSLKDSPTQYF
size: NA; D: NA; V: TRBV10-2; J: TRBJ1-2; DNA: TGCGCCAGCAGTGAGCATCGGTTGGCAGGAAGTCACTCTGGCTACACCTTC; CDR3: CASSEHRLAGSHSGYTF
size: NA; D: TRBD1; V: TRBV11-2; J: TRBJ1-1; DNA: TGTGCCAGCAGCTTCGGGACAGGGGTCCTATCCACTGAAGCTTTCTTT; CDR3: CASSFGTGVLSTEAFF
size: few; D: TRBD2; V: TRBV7-9; J: TRBJ2-1; DNA: TGTGCCAGCAGCCAGCCTAGCGGGGGTTCCTACAATGAGCAGTTCTTC; CDR3: CASSQPSGGSYNEQFF
size: NA; D: TRBD2; V: TRBV28; J: TRBJ2-2; DNA: TGTGCCAGCCTCAGGGCTAGCGGGGGGGCGAACACCGGGGAGCTGTTTTTT; CDR3: CASLRASGGANTGELFF
size: NA; D: NA; V: TRBV4-3; J: TRBJ2-5; DNA: TGCGCCAGCAGCAGGGGTGAGACCCAGTACTTC; CDR3: CASSRGETQYF
size: NA; D: TRBD1; V: TRBV23-1; J: TRBJ2-5; DNA: TGCGCCAGCACCCATGGACAGGGGGCCCAAGAGACCCAGTACTTC; CDR3: CASTHGQGAQETQYF
size: NA; D: NA; V: TRBV6-2/TRBV6-3; J: TRBJ1-6; DNA: TGTGCCAGCAGTTACTCCCGGGGTGTCTCACCCCTCCACTTT; CDR3: CASSYSRGVSPLHF
size: once; D: TRBD1; V: TRBV6-5; J: TRBJ1-2; DNA: TGTGCCAGCAGTTCCCCACAGGGGGCTTCCGGCGACACCTTC; CDR3: CASSSPQGASGDTF
size: NA; D: NA; V: TRBV6-1; J: TRBJ1-4; DNA: TGTGCCAGCAGTGATCGACGGAGGGGGGGGGATGAAAAACTGTTTTTT; CDR3: CASSDRRRGGDEKLFF
size: NA; D: NA; V: TRBV18; J: TRBJ1-2; DNA: TGTGCCAGCTCACCAGGAGGTAGTGGCCTTGGCTACACCTTC; CDR3: CASSPGGSGLGYTF
size: NA; D: NA; V: TRBV6-2/TRBV6-3; J: TRBJ1-2; DNA: TGTGCCAGCAGTTCGGGGGGGTCCCGGTTTGGCTACACCTTC; CDR3: CASSSGGSRFGYTF
size: NA; D: NA; V: TRBV9; J: TRBJ1-1; DNA: TGTGCCAGCAGCGTAGAAGAGGGTTTAGCTTTCTTT; CDR3: CASSVEEGLAFF
size: NA; D: NA; V: TRBV7-2; J: TRBJ1-1; DNA: TGTGCCAGCAGCTTCGACACCACTGAAGCTTTCTTT; CDR3: CASSFDTTEAFF
size: NA; D: NA; V: TRBV29-1; J: TRBJ2-3; DNA: TGCAGCGTTGAAGACATGCGGGGCACAGATACGCAGTATTTT; CDR3: CSVEDMRGTDTQYF
size: NA; D: TRBD2; V: TRBV5-1; J: TRBJ2-3; DNA: TGCGCCAGCAGGGTTGTGCGGGGGGGCCTACCAGATACGCAGTATTTT; CDR3: CASRVVRGGLPDTQYF
size: NA; D: NA; V: TRBV19; J: TRBJ2-1; DNA: TGTGCCAGTAGTATAGAGGACAGTGGCTCCTACAATGAGCAGTTCTTC; CDR3: CASSIEDSGSYNEQFF
size: NA; D: NA; V: TRBV7-9; J: TRBJ1-1; DNA: TGTGCCAGCAGCCCCGACAGGCAGAACACTGAAGCTTTCTTT; CDR3: CASSPDRQNTEAFF
size: NA; D: TRBD1; V: TRBV10-3; J: TRBJ1-4; DNA: TGTGCCATCAGTGAGTCGGGAGGACAGGGGGCAACTAATGAAAAACTGTTTTTT; CDR3: CAISESGGQGATNEKLFF
size: NA; D: NA; V: TRBV7-9; J: TRBJ2-2; DNA: TGTGCCAGCAGCTTCGGAGGAACCGGGGAGCTGTTTTTT; CDR3: CASSFGGTGELFF
size: NA; D: NA; V: TRBV19; J: TRBJ2-1; DNA: TGTGCCAGTAGTAGAGGCGAAAGCTCCTACAATGAGCAGTTCTTC; CDR3: CASSRGESSYNEQFF
size: NA; D: TRBD1; V: TRBV3-1/TRBV3-2; J: TRBJ1-3; DNA: TGTGCCAGCAGCCAACGACAGGGGTCCCTTGAATCTGGAAACACCATATATTTT; CDR3: CASSQRQGSLESGNTIYF
size: NA; D: NA; V: TRBV5-4; J: TRBJ1-4; DNA: TGTGCCAGCAGCAAATCGACTGATACGACAGGACTTACTGAAAAACTGTTTTTT; CDR3: CASSKSTDTTGLTEKLFF
size: NA; D: NA; V: TRBV28; J: TRBJ1-3; DNA: TGTGCCAGCAGTTTCCGATCTCCAGGCATAACCTTCTCTGGAAACACCATATATTTT; CDR3: CASSFRSPGITFSGNTIYF
size: few; D: NA; V: TRBV2; J: TRBJ1-5; DNA: TGTGCCAGCAGTGATGAGGCCCAGCCCCAGCATTTT; CDR3: CASSDEAQPQHF
size: NA; D: TRBD1; V: TRBV11-2; J: TRBJ1-4; DNA: TGTGCCAGCAGACCCTCAGGGGGACGGAATGAAAAACTGTTTTTT; CDR3: CASRPSGGRNEKLFF
size: NA; D: TRBD1; V: TRBV30; J: TRBJ1-6; DNA: TGTGCCTGGAGTTTGGGACAGGAAAATTCACCCCTCCACTTT; CDR3: CAWSLGQENSPLHF
size: NA; D: TRBD2; V: TRBV9; J: TRBJ2-3; DNA: TGTGCCAGCAGCCCGAGTGGGGCTAGCGGGGGGGATACGCAGTATTTT; CDR3: CASSPSGASGGDTQYF
size: NA; D: TRBD1; V: TRBV19; J: TRBJ2-1; DNA: TGTGCCAGTAGTATAGAGACAGGGGAGGTATATGAGCAGTTCTTC; CDR3: CASSIETGEVYEQFF
size: few; D: TRBD1; V: TRBV3-1/TRBV3-2; J: TRBJ1-2; DNA: TGTGCCAGCAGTCCGCGGACAGGGGATTCTGGGGGCTACACCTTC; CDR3: CASSPRTGDSGGYTF
size: few; D: NA; V: TRBV7-2; J: TRBJ1-6; DNA: TGTGCCAGCAGCTTAGTAGGAGAGCGACCCCTCCACTTT; CDR3: CASSLVGERPLHF
size: NA; D: NA; V: TRBV5-1; J: TRBJ2-5; DNA: TGCGCCAGCAGCTTGTGGGGGCCCCAAGAGACCCAGTACTTC; CDR3: CASSLWGPQETQYF
size: NA; D: NA; V: TRBV7-9; J: TRBJ1-1; DNA: TGTGCCAGCAGCTCTCTCTATAACACTGAAGCTTTCTTT; CDR3: CASSSLYNTEAFF
size: NA; D: NA; V: TRBV10-1; J: TRBJ2-7; DNA: TGCGCCAGCAGTGGAGGGTCCACCTCGGCGCAGCAGTACTTC; CDR3: CASSGGSTSAQQYF
size: NA; D: NA; V: TRBV5-4; J: TRBJ2-7; DNA: TGTGCCAGCAGCTTACAATCCCAGGCCTTCTCCTACGAGCAGTACTTC; CDR3: CASSLQSQAFSYEQYF
size: once; D: NA; V: TRBV18; J: TRBJ1-2; DNA: TGTGCCAGCTCCGAAGGGACGGCGGAAGGCCAAGCGGGCGGCTACACCTTC; CDR3: CASSEGTAEGQAGGYTF
size: NA; D: NA; V: TRBV27; J: TRBJ1-3; DNA: TGTGCCAGCAGTTTATGTTTGGGAGGGGTATCTGGAAACACCATATATTTT; CDR3: CASSLCLGGVSGNTIYF
size: NA; D: NA; V: TRBV30; J: TRBJ1-2; DNA: TGTGCCTGGGACCCCGGCCTGGGGGGAGACTATGGCTACACCTTC; CDR3: CAWDPGLGGDYGYTF
size: NA; D: NA; V: TRBV2; J: TRBJ1-5; DNA: TGTGCCAGCATGGGCAGGTCGAGCAATCAGCCCCAGCATTTT; CDR3: CASMGRSSNQPQHF
size: NA; D: NA; V: TRBV3-1/TRBV3-2; J: TRBJ1-5; DNA: TGTGCCAGCAGCCCGGACATTAGCAATCAGCCCCAGCATTTT; CDR3: CASSPDISNQPQHF
size: many; D: NA; V: TRBV13; J: TRBJ1-3; DNA: TGTGCCAGCAGCTTAAGCGAAACTGGAAACACCATATATTTT; CDR3: CASSLSETGNTIYF
size: NA; D: NA; V: TRBV2; J: TRBJ1-2; DNA: TGTGCCAGCACCTTAAACGGGGGGAGAGATGGCTACACCTTC; CDR3: CASTLNGGRDGYTF
size: NA; D: NA; V: TRBV5-1; J: TRBJ2-5; DNA: TGCGCCAGCAGCTTGTTTGGCGGGGCCGAGACCCAGTACTTC; CDR3: CASSLFGGAETQYF
size: NA; D: NA; V: TRBV6-5; J: TRBJ1-5; DNA: TGTGCCAGCAGAAAGGGGGGCAATCAGCCCCAGCATTTT; CDR3: CASRKGGNQPQHF